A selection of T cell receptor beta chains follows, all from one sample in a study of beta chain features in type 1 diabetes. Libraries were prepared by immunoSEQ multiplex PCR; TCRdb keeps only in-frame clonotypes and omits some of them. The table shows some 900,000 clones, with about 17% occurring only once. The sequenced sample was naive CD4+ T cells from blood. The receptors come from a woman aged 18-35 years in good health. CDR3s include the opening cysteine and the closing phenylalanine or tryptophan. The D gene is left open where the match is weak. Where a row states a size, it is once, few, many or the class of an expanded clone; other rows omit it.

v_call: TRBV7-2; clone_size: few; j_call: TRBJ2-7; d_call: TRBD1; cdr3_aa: CASSRDRGAEQYF; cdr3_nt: TGTGCCAGCAGCCGGGACAGGGGCGCCGAGCAGTACTTC
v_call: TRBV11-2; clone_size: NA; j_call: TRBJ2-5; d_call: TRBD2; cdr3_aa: CASSTGLAGVETQYF; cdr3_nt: TGTGCCAGCAGCACGGGACTAGCGGGAGTGGAGACCCAGTACTTC
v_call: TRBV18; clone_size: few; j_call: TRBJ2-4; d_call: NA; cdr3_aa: CASSRGIEDIQYF; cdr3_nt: TGTGCCAGCTCACGAGGGATTGAAGACATTCAGTACTTC
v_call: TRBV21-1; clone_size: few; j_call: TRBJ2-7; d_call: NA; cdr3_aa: CASSGTGRGQKPPRYF; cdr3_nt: TGTGCCAGCAGCGGGACAGGGCGTGGGCAAAAGCCCCCACGGTACTTC
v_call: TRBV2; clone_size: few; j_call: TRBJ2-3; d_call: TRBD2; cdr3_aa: CASTWGLGNPDTQYF; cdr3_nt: TGTGCCAGCACTTGGGGACTAGGGAACCCAGATACGCAGTATTTT
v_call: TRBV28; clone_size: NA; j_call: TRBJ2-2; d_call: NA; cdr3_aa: CASSLSGLDTGELFF; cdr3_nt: TGTGCCAGCAGTCTGTCAGGGTTGGACACCGGGGAGCTGTTTTTT
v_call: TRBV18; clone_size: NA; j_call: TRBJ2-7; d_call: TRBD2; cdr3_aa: CASSPSIGRSGEQYF; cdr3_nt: TGTGCCAGCTCACCCTCGATCGGGAGGTCTGGCGAGCAGTACTTC
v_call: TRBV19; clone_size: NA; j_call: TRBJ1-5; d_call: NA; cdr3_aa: CASSITSRRVRRNQPQHF; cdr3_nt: TGTGCCAGTAGTATTACCTCCCGGAGGGTAAGGAGGAATCAGCCCCAGCATTTT
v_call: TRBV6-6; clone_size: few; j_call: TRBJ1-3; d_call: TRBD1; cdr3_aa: CASSYIIGQGRNTIYF; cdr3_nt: TGTGCCAGCAGTTACATAATCGGACAGGGGAGAAACACCATATATTTT
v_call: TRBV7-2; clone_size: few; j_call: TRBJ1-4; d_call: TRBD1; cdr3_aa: CASSTGQVNEKLFF; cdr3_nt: TGTGCCAGCAGCACTGGACAGGTTAATGAAAAACTGTTTTTT
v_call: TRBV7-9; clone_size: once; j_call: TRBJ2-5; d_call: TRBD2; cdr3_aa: CASSFFLLAGNEEQYF; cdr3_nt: TGTGCCAGCAGCTTCTTCCTACTAGCGGGAAATGAAGAGCAGTACTTC
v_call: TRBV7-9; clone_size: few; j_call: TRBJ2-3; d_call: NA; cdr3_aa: CASTGARTDTQYF; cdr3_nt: TGTGCCAGCACGGGTGCGCGCACAGATACGCAGTATTTT
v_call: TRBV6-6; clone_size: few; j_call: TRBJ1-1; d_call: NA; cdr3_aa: CASSYPPWGQDEAFF; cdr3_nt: TGTGCCAGCAGTTACCCCCCATGGGGCCAGGATGAAGCTTTCTTT
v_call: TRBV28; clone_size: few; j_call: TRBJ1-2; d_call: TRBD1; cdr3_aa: CASRLRGLGGYTF; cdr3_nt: TGTGCCAGCAGACTCAGGGGGCTGGGTGGCTACACCTTC
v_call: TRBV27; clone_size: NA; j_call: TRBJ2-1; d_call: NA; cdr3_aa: CASSPVGTVPYNEQFF; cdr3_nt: TGTGCCAGCAGTCCAGTCGGGACTGTGCCCTACAATGAGCAGTTCTTC
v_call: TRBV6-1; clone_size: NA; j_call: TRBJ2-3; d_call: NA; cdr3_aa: CASSEDTATDTQYF; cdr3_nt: TGTGCCAGCAGTGAAGACACAGCCACAGATACGCAGTATTTT
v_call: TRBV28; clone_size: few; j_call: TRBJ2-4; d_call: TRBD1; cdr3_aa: CASSSQGAKNIQYF; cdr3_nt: TGTGCCAGCAGTTCACAGGGGGCCAAAAACATTCAGTACTTC
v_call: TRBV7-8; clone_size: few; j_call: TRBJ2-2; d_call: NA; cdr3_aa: CASSLQPGATGELFF; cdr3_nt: TGTGCCAGCAGCCTCCAGCCCGGAGCCACCGGGGAGCTGTTTTTT
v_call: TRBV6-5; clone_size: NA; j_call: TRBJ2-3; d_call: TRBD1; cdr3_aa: CASSYFRGGADTQYF; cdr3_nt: TGTGCCAGCAGTTACTTCCGAGGGGGCGCAGATACGCAGTATTTT
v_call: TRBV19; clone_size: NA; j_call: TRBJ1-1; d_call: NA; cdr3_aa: CASTRTVTLNTEAFF; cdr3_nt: TGTGCCAGTACCCGGACAGTTACCTTGAACACTGAAGCTTTCTTT
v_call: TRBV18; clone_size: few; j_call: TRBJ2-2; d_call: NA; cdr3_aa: CASSPVGTNTGELFF; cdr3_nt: TGTGCCAGCTCACCAGTCGGAACGAACACCGGGGAGCTGTTTTTT
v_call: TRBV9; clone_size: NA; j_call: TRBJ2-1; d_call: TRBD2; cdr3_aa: CASSVMGLALDNEQFF; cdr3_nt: TGTGCCAGCAGCGTAATGGGACTAGCCCTAGACAATGAGCAGTTCTTC
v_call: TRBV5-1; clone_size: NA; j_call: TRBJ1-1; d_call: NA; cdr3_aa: CASSLGYEIMNTEAFF; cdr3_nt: TGCGCCAGCAGCTTGGGTTATGAGATTATGAACACTGAAGCTTTCTTT
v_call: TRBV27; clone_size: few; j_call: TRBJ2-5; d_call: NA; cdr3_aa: CASKVFSRNQETQYF; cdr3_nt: TGTGCCAGCAAGGTTTTTAGCAGAAACCAAGAGACCCAGTACTTC
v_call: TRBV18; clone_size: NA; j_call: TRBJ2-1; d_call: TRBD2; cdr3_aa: CASSPRALAGGNEQFF; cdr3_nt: TGTGCCAGCTCACCACGCGCCCTAGCGGGAGGCAATGAGCAGTTCTTC
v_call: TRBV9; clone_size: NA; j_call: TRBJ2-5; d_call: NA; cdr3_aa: CASSVETGPETQYF; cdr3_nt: TGTGCCAGCAGCGTCGAAACAGGTCCGGAGACCCAGTACTTC
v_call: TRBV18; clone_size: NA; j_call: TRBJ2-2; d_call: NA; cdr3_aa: CASSSKRPGENTGELFF; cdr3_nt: TGTGCCAGCTCGTCTAAGCGTCCAGGGGAGAACACCGGGGAGCTGTTTTTT
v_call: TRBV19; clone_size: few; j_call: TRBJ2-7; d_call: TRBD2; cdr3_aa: CASSIASGSNYEQYF; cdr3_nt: TGTGCCAGTAGTATAGCGAGCGGGAGCAACTACGAGCAGTACTTC
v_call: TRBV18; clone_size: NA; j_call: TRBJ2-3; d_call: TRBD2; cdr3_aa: CASSPSLAGLTDTQYF; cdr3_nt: TGTGCCAGCTCACCGTCCCTAGCGGGACTCACAGATACGCAGTATTTT
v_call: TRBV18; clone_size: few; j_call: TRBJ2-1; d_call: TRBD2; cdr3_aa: CASSPQREGYNEQFF; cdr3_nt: TGTGCCAGCTCACCACAGCGGGAGGGCTACAATGAGCAGTTCTTC
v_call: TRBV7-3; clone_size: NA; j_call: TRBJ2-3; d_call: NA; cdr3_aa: CASSFRVTQYF; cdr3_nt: TGTGCCAGCAGCTTTAGGGTTACGCAGTATTTT
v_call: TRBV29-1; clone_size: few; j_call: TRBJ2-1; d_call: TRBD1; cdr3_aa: CSLKRDRGKQFF; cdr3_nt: TGCAGCCTAAAACGGGACAGGGGCAAGCAGTTCTTC
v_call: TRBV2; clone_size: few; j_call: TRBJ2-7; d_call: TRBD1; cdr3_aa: CASEWDRETYEQYF; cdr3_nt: TGTGCCAGCGAGTGGGACAGAGAGACCTACGAGCAGTACTTC
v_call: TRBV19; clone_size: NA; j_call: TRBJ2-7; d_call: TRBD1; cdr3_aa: CASSILGQAHGKQYF; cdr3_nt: TGTGCCAGTAGTATTTTAGGACAGGCCCATGGAAAGCAGTACTTC
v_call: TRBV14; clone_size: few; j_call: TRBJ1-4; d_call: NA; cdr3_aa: CASSPAGGAYEKLFF; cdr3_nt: TGTGCCAGCAGCCCGGCGGGGGGCGCTTATGAAAAACTGTTTTTT
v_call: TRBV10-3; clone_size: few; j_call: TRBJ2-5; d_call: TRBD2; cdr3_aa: CAISDGDLAGQTQYF; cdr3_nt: TGTGCCATCAGTGACGGGGACCTAGCGGGGCAGACCCAGTACTTC
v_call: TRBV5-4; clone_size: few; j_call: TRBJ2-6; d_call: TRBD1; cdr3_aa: CASSLGGQVPLSGANVLTF; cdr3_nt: TGTGCCAGCAGCTTGGGGGGACAGGTGCCCCTCTCTGGGGCCAACGTCCTGACTTTC
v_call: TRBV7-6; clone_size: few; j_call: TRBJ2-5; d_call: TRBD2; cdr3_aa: CASSLTPAGSGSFQETQYF; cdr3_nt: TGTGCCAGCAGCTTAACGCCCGCCGGTAGCGGGAGTTTTCAAGAGACCCAGTACTTC
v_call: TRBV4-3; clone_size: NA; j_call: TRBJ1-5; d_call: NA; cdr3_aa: CASSQVIDQPQHF; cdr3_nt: TGCGCCAGCAGCCAAGTAATCGACCAGCCCCAGCATTTT
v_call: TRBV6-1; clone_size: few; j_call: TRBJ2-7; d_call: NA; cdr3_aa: CASSERASYEQYF; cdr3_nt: TGTGCCAGCAGTGAGAGGGCGAGCTACGAGCAGTACTTC
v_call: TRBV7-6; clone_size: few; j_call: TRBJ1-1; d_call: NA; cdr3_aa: CASSLGTVNTEAFF; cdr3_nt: TGTGCCAGCAGCTTAGGGACGGTGAACACTGAAGCTTTCTTT
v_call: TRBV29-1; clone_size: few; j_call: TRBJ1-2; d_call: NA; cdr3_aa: CSASDRLYGYTF; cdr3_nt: TGCAGCGCATCAGACAGGCTCTATGGCTACACCTTC
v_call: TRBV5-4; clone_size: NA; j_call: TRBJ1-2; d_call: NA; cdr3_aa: CASSPPPGNTQDYTF; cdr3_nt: TGTGCCAGCAGCCCCCCTCCGGGCAACACGCAGGACTACACCTTC
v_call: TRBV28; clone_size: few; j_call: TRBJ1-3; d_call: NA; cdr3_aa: CASSPPRATSGNTIYF; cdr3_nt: TGTGCCAGCAGTCCGCCTCGGGCCACGAGCGGAAACACCATATATTTT
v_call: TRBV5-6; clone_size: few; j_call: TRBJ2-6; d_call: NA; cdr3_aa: CASRSGLQGANVLTF; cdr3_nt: TGTGCCAGCAGATCTGGACTACAGGGGGCCAACGTCCTGACTTTC
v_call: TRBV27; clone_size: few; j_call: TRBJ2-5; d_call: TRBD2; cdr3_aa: CASSPLGSGMGETQYF; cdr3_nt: TGTGCCAGCAGTCCTCTGGGTAGCGGGATGGGGGAGACCCAGTACTTC
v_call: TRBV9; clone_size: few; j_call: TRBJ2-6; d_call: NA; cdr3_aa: CASSTTPSSGANVLTF; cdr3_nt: TGTGCCAGCAGCACCACCCCAAGCTCTGGGGCCAACGTCCTGACTTTC
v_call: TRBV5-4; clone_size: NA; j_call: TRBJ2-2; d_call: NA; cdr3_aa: CASSLGGLNTGELFF; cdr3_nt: TGTGCCAGCAGCTTGGGGGGCTTAAACACCGGGGAGCTGTTTTTT
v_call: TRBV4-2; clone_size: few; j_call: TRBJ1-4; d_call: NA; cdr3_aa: CASSQVRGPPNEKLFF; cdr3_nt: TGTGCCAGCAGCCAAGTACGTGGGCCCCCGAATGAAAAACTGTTTTTT
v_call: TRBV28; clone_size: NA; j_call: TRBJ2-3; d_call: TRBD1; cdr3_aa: CASSPRTGLFLFTDTQYF; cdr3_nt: TGTGCCAGCAGTCCCCGGACAGGGTTATTCCTCTTCACAGATACGCAGTATTTT
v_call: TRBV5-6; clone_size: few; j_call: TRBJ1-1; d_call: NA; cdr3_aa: CASSRYRLNFMNTEAFF; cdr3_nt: TGTGCCAGCAGCCGGTACAGACTGAACTTCATGAACACTGAAGCTTTCTTT
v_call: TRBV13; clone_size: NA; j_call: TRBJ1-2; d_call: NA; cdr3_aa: CASSLGLGTSGDYGYTF; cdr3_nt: TGTGCCAGCAGCTTAGGCTTGGGGACAAGCGGGGACTATGGCTACACCTTC
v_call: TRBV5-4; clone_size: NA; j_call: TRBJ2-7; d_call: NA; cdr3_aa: CASSLSASDLYEQYF; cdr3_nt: TGTGCCAGCAGCTTGTCGGCTAGCGATCTATACGAGCAGTACTTC